A selection of T cell receptor beta chains follows, all from one sample in a study of human T cells and chemical hapten exposure. Each CDR3 protein gets one entry after TCRdb re-called the RACE reads with MiXCR. The sample records more than 80,000 distinct CDR3 sequences, less than 11% being singletons. The sample was whole blood, taken in connection with sensitization to the hapten diphenylcyclopropenone (DPC). These receptor sequences come from a woman aged 45-65 years with alopecia areata. Some clones in this sample may be carry-over from other donors' samples. Each CDR3 is given with its conserved first and last residue. A D gene is named only where the DNA matches it firmly. The size of a clone is reported for some rows only, either as once, few or many, or as a class for expanded clones.

clone_size	d_call	v_call	j_call	cdr3_aa	cdr3_nt
few	TRBD2	TRBV6-5	TRBJ2-1	CASSYITSGTSLNEQFF	TGTGCCAGCAGTTACATCACTAGCGGAACCTCCCTCAATGAGCAGTTCTTC
-	-	TRBV29-1	TRBJ2-7	CSVEDPAAEQYF	TGCAGCGTTGAAGATCCAGCTGCCGAGCAGTACTTC
many	TRBD1	TRBV10-1	TRBJ1-5	CASSEQGVEEPQHF	TGCGCCAGCAGCGAACAGGGGGTCGAAGAGCCCCAGCATTTT
many	TRBD1	TRBV18	TRBJ2-7	CASSRDRKKSEQYF	TGTGCCAGCTCCCGGGACAGGAAGAAATCCGAGCAGTACTTC
-	-	TRBV7-2	TRBJ2-1	CASSLGPVSSYNEQFF	TGTGCCAGCAGCTTAGGACCGGTGAGCTCCTACAATGAGCAGTTCTTC
few	TRBD2	TRBV7-6	TRBJ2-1	CASSLGRDYGPNEQFF	TGTGCCAGCAGCTTAGGCCGGGACTACGGGCCCAATGAGCAGTTCTTC
many	-	TRBV4-1	TRBJ2-5	CASSKPGQSSETQYF	TGCGCCAGCAGCAAACCGGGACAATCCTCAGAGACCCAGTACTTC
many	-	TRBV10-3	TRBJ2-5	CAISDLSQETQYF	TGTGCCATCAGTGATCTGTCCCAAGAGACCCAGTACTTC
many	-	TRBV7-8	TRBJ2-7	CASSLNKENKQYF	TGTGCCAGCAGCTTAAACAAGGAAAACAAGCAGTACTTC
-	-	TRBV9	TRBJ2-1	CASSVAPSSYNEQFF	TGTGCCAGCAGCGTAGCGCCTAGCTCCTACAATGAGCAGTTCTTC
-	-	TRBV7-2	TRBJ1-6	CASSLSTAPNSPLHF	TGTGCCAGCAGCTTATCTACAGCCCCTAATTCACCCCTCCACTTT
many	-	TRBV28	TRBJ2-4	CASCIGGAKNIQYF	TGTGCCAGCTGCATTGGAGGAGCCAAAAACATTCAGTACTTC
-	TRBD2	TRBV3-1	TRBJ2-5	CASRSSGQETQYF	TGTGCCAGCAGGAGTAGCGGGCAAGAGACCCAGTACTTC
-	-	TRBV29-1	TRBJ2-5	CSVLDRRGETQYF	TGCAGCGTATTGGACAGGAGGGGAGAGACCCAGTACTTC
few	-	TRBV11-2	TRBJ2-1	CASSLAGTASYNEQFF	TGTGCCAGCAGCCTAGCCGGGACGGCATCCTACAATGAGCAGTTCTTC
once	TRBD1	TRBV28	TRBJ2-7	CASSMTGMYSYEQYF	TGTGCCAGCAGTATGACAGGGATGTACTCCTACGAGCAGTACTTC
-	-	TRBV9	TRBJ1-6	CASSKTASSYNSPLHF	TGTGCCAGCAGCAAGACAGCGAGCTCCTATAATTCACCCCTCCACTTT
-	-	TRBV28	TRBJ1-6	CASSIGNSYNSPLHF	TGTGCCAGCAGTATCGGAAACTCCTATAATTCACCCCTCCACTTT
many	-	TRBV7-9	TRBJ1-5	CASSLGDLQPQHF	TGTGCCAGCAGCTTGGGGGATCTGCAGCCCCAGCATTTT
few	-	TRBV20-1	TRBJ2-3	CSARYASSTDTQYF	TGCAGTGCTAGATATGCATCTAGCACAGATACGCAGTATTTT
-	-	TRBV6-6	TRBJ2-4	CASSRDNGKNIQYF	TGTGCCAGCAGTCGGGACAATGGCAAAAACATTCAGTACTTC
-	-	TRBV9	TRBJ1-6	CASSVGRTLNSPLHF	TGTGCCAGCAGCGTAGGCCGAACTCTTAATTCACCCCTCCACTTT
-	-	TRBV21-1	TRBJ2-1	CASSKAGKHFNEQFF	TGTGCCAGCAGCAAAGCAGGGAAACATTTCAATGAGCAGTTCTTC
many	-	TRBV28	TRBJ2-1	CASRGAQGSHNEQFF	TGTGCCAGCAGAGGGGCACAGGGCTCTCACAATGAGCAGTTCTTC
many	TRBD2	TRBV11-3	TRBJ2-1	CASSLGNSGGHNEQFF	TGTGCCAGCAGCTTAGGAAATAGCGGGGGCCACAATGAGCAGTTCTTC
-	-	TRBV27	TRBJ1-6	CASSLGSLAHNSPLHF	TGTGCCAGCAGTTTGGGTAGCCTCGCCCATAATTCACCCCTCCACTTT
-	-	TRBV5-1	TRBJ2-7	CASSSPGDRTHEQYF	TGCGCCAGCAGCTCACCCGGCGACAGGACCCACGAGCAGTACTTC
many	TRBD1	TRBV28	TRBJ1-1	CASNLRTGQGPEAFF	TGTGCCAGCAACCTTCGGACAGGGCAGGGTCCTGAAGCTTTCTTT
-	TRBD1	TRBV2	TRBJ1-5	CASKGQVNQPQHF	TGTGCCAGCAAGGGACAGGTGAATCAGCCCCAGCATTTT
many	-	TRBV7-2	TRBJ1-4	CASSLAGGTEKLFF	TGTGCCAGCAGCTTGGCGGGAGGAACTGAAAAACTGTTTTTT
few	-	TRBV7-2	TRBJ2-2	CASSSRALDTGELFF	TGTGCCAGCAGCTCCAGGGCTCTGGACACCGGGGAGCTGTTTTTT
-	-	TRBV6-5	TRBJ1-6	CASSYKLSYNSPLHF	TGTGCCAGCAGTTATAAGCTGAGTTATAATTCACCCCTCCACTTT
many	TRBD1	TRBV20-1	TRBJ2-1	CSARRDRVTYNEQFF	TGCAGTGCTCGGCGCGACAGGGTGACCTACAATGAGCAGTTCTTC
many	TRBD2	TRBV7-2	TRBJ2-4	CASSPPGLADIKNIQYF	TGTGCCAGCAGCCCCCCTGGACTAGCGGATATCAAAAACATTCAGTACTTC
-	TRBD2	TRBV3-1	TRBJ2-5	CASSPERLAGQWTQYF	TGTGCCAGCAGTCCCGAACGACTAGCGGGCCAGTGGACCCAGTACTTC
-	-	TRBV10-1	TRBJ2-3	CASTTRNKYF	TGCGCCAGTACGACAAGGAATAAGTATTTT
medium-sized	TRBD2	TRBV29-1	TRBJ2-1	CSVAGASGYNEQFF	TGCAGCGTTGCCGGGGCTAGCGGATACAATGAGCAGTTCTTC
many	TRBD2	TRBV29-1	TRBJ2-1	CSATGLAGASYNEQFF	TGCAGCGCCACGGGACTAGCGGGAGCTTCCTACAATGAGCAGTTCTTC
few	-	TRBV28	TRBJ2-6	CASTRQTGSGANVLTF	TGTGCCAGCACCCGACAGACCGGCTCTGGGGCCAACGTCCTGACTTTC
many	TRBD1	TRBV12-3/TRBV12-4	TRBJ1-6	CASSLRGGSSPLHF	TGTGCCAGCAGTTTAAGAGGGGGCTCTTCGCCCCTCCACTTT
many	TRBD1	TRBV20-1	TRBJ1-4	CSAKTGAEKLFF	TGCAGTGCCAAGACAGGGGCGGAAAAACTGTTTTTT
many	TRBD1	TRBV4-3	TRBJ1-2	CASSLPGQGNYGYTF	TGCGCCAGCAGCCTGCCGGGACAGGGAAACTATGGCTACACCTTC